The 12 T cell receptor beta chains given below trace back to one sample, sequenced in a study of T-cell reconstitution after alpha-beta-depleted transplantation in children (TCRdb year 2016). Receptor libraries were prepared by PCR. Data came from an Illumina HiSeq 2500. TCR libraries were prepared with molecular barcoding, using unique molecular identifiers to normalize TCRbeta repertoire quantification. The raw public data were reprocessed by TCRdb itself: fastp quality trimming at Q25, MiXCR clonotype calling, in-frame beta chains only. Each CDR3 protein appears once, grouped with its most common genes and DNA. The sample yields about 460,000 distinct CDR3 sequences; approximately 10% were counted once. The top ten clonotypes cover less than 15% of the sample. The meaning of the sample's treatment or condition label: allogeneic hematopoietic cell transplantation with graft depleted of TCRalphabeta T cells and CD19 B cells.

Sequences were derived from PBMCs, mostly from graft donor cells, sampled 180 days after TCRalphabeta/CD19-depleted stem cell transplant. The receptors come from a female patient aged 2 to 10 who had a stem cell transplant for aplastic anemia, so the T cells may come from the graft donor.

This clonotype was detected only a few times. The chain combines TRBV4-3 with TRBJ2-1; TRBD2 aligns across 11 bases. Germline V CDR1 and CDR2: LGHNA, YSLEER. The junction had 3 bases not matched to a gene; V was cut back by 0 bases and J by 8 bases. This CDR3 is built from 15 residues. CDR3 region: CASSQELAGVYEQFF. In nucleotides, the CDR3 is TGCGCCAGCAGCCAAGAACTAGCGGGAGTATATGAGCAGTTCTTC.

This clonotype was recorded many times. This sequence joins TRBV5-4 and TRBJ2-5; 10 nucleotides align to TRBD2. J lost 1 base, V lost 4 bases, and 7 bases had no gene match. The germline V gene encodes CDR1 SGHNT and CDR2 YYREEE (reference sequence). The CDR3 has 16 amino acids. The CDR3 reads CASSMALAGAQETQYF. Here the CDR3 DNA reads TGTGCCAGCAGCATGGCCCTAGCGGGAGCCCAAGAGACCCAGTACTTC. The entire variable domain, with the rest obtained from reference TRBV5-4 and TRBJ2-5, is as follows: ETGVTQSPTHLIKTRGQQVTLRCSSQSGHNTVSWYQQALGQGPQFIFQYYREEENGRGNFPPRFSGLQFPNYSSELNVNALELDDSALYLCASSMALAGAQETQYFGPGTRLLVL.

V and J are TRBV6-5 and TRBJ2-1, with 7 bases that match TRBD1. V gave up 2 bases and J gave up 9 bases; unmatched junction bases: 10. This CDR3 region has 15 residues. The germline gives CDR1 MNHEY, CDR2 SVGAGI. The CDR3 is CASSYRRQGLSEQFF. The CDR3, as DNA: TGTGCCAGCAGTTACCGGCGACAGGGATTGTCTGAGCAGTTCTTC.

V is TRBV5-1 and J is TRBJ2-2; 7 bases map to TRBD1. Germline trimming cut 2 bases from V and 2 bases from J; bases unmatched to any gene: 9. The length of the CDR3 is 17 residues. Germline V gives CDR1 SGHRS, CDR2 YFSETQ. In nucleotides, the CDR3 is TGCGCCAGCAGCTTCCCCCCGGGACAGCCTAACACCGGGGAGCTGTTTTTT. As protein: CASSFPPGQPNTGELFF.

This clonotype was counted between two and nine times. The rearrangement links TRBV6-1 to TRBJ1-4; D gene ambiguous. V was trimmed by 6 bases and J by 6 bases, leaving 17 bases between them. The CDR3 sequence is 15 residues long. Germline V gives CDR1 MNHNS, CDR2 SASEGT. Here the CDR3 reads CASRPPHGVDEKLFF. The DNA for the CDR3 is TGTGCCAGCAGACCCCCACACGGAGTAGATGAAAAACTGTTTTTT.

For the CDR3, the DNA is TGTGCCAGCAGCTTAGCGGGACTAGCGGGAGGGCCTTCGGAGTACGTC. Translated: CASSLAGLAGGPSEYV. The chain combines TRBV7-9 with TRBJ2-7; 16 bases agree with TRBD2. The CDR3 length is 16 residues. The germline V gene encodes CDR1 SEHNR and CDR2 FQNEAQ (reference sequence). The trim removed 0 bases at V and 11 bases at J, leaving 7 bases unmatched.

The CDR3: CASSLADRADTQYF. The CDR3 DNA reads as TGTGCCAGCAGCTTAGCGGATCGAGCAGATACGCAGTATTTT. The chain employs TRBV11-3 and TRBJ2-3; D is unresolved. The germline CDR1 and CDR2 sequences are SGHNT and YENEEA. The germline V and J ends were trimmed by 1 base and 4 bases, with 9 bases remaining between them. The CDR3 contains 14 residues.

This chain uses TRBV2 with TRBJ2-7, with TRBD2 identical over 10 bases. There are 14 residues in the CDR3. After removal of 4 bases from V and 1 base from J, the junction contained 1 base not matched to a gene. The germline CDR1 and CDR2 sequences are SNHLY and FYNNEI. This CDR3 reads CASSGLAGSYEQYV. CDR3 DNA sequence: TGTGCCAGCAGTGGACTAGCGGGTTCCTACGAGCAGTACGTC.

This clonotype appeared a few times. This CDR3 reads CATLGGGAYNEQFF. The CDR3 DNA sequence: TGTGCCACATTAGGGGGCGGGGCCTACAATGAGCAGTTCTTC. The gene calls are TRBV6-2 or TRBV6-3 and TRBJ2-1, with D possibly TRBD1 on 7 matching bases. CDR3 length equals 14 residues. Germline-derived CDR1 and CDR2 are MNHEY and SVGEGT. With 10 bases removed from V and 2 bases from J, the gap between germline ends came to 15 bases.

This chain joins TRBV20-1 and TRBJ1-5, with no clear D. The CDR3 has 13 residues. Germline V gene sequence: CDR1 DFQATT, CDR2 SNEGSKA (reference sequence). V was shortened by 3 bases and J by 9 bases, with 15 bases between the two germline ends. This CDR3 reads CSASLGPARPQHF. CDR3 nucleotide sequence: TGCAGTGCTAGCCTAGGCCCGGCAAGGCCCCAGCATTTT.

This clonotype was detected only a few times. The J gene is TRBJ2-7, the V gene TRBV11-2, with D perhaps assigned TRBD1 or TRBD2 (5 bases each). The CDR3 is 13 residues long. Germline V CDR1 and CDR2: SGHAT, FQNNGV. V gave up 3 bases and J gave up 6 bases, with 12 bases separating them. The DNA for the CDR3 is TGTGCCAGCAGCTTGTTGGGGGTAGGCGAGCAGTACGTC. Its translation: CASSLLGVGEQYV.

This clonotype showed up just a few times. The chain carries TRBV5-1 and TRBJ1-2, with no clear D. CDR1 is SGHRS, CDR2 YFSETQ, per germline. The length of the CDR3 is 18 residues. The ends were cut back, 1 base at V and 0 bases at J, with 19 bases in the middle. Here the CDR3 DNA reads TGCGCCAGCAGCTTGTCGATCGGGTCCTTCGGATCTAACTATGGCTACACCTTC. Its translation: CASSLSIGSFGSNYGYTF.